The present entry profiles one T cell receptor beta chain with its context. The antigen is unknown. This sample is part of a study of shared clonotypes between healthy human individuals. Study-wide findings and caveats: Of the naive CD4 clonotypes, approximately 5% were shared across a handful of donors.

Into CD45RA+ naive and CD45RA-negative memory subsets, the CD4+ cells were split. Clones were sequenced by immunoSEQ multiplex PCR, and TCRdb holds only the in-frame ones, with some missing. The data contain a few million clones, 85% to 95% of them singletons. The receptor was isolated from a young man in good health. Some clones in this sample may be carry-over from other donors' samples. Material: naive CD4+ T cells from PBMCs. Subset indicated: CD45RA+ positively selected.

CDR3 bases: TGTGCCAGCAGCCTCGGGGGCCGCGCCTATGGCTACACCTTC. It translates to CASSLGGRAYGYTF. This rearrangement joins TRBV28 to TRBJ1-2, with D perhaps matching TRBD1 (6 bases). Trimming took 6 bases from V and 4 from J, leaving 15 bases between them. CDR1 and CDR2 from the germline V gene are MDHEN and SYDVKM. This CDR3 spans 14 amino acids.